A single sample gave rise to the 5 T cell receptor beta chains below, sequenced in a study of T cell responses to AZD1222 COVID-19 vaccine. Here immunoSEQ multiplex PCR was the method, and the copy in TCRdb shows in-frame clones only, minus some. The table includes roughly 200,000 clones, roughly 91% detected once. The material was peripheral blood, obtained on day 0 of MenACWY control vaccination. The receptors derive from an adult in good health.

This clone was seen more than once but under ten times. V gene TRBV4-1 combines with J gene TRBJ1-2, with unresolved D. Germline V gene sequence: CDR1 MGHRA, CDR2 YSYEKL. This CDR3 spans 14 amino acids. Between the trimmed V and J ends, which lost 2 bases and 7 bases, there was a span of 14 bases. CDR3 loop: CASSQNSRLGGYTF. The CDR3 coding sequence is TGCGCCAGCAGCCAAAACAGTCGTTTAGGTGGCTACACCTTC.

V and J are TRBV30 and TRBJ1-2; the match to TRBD1 covers 7 bases. Germline V gene sequence: CDR1 GTSNPN, CDR2 SVGIG (reference sequence). The CDR3 has 15 amino acids. Unmatched junction bases numbered 9, after V lost 5 bases and J lost 0 bases. The CDR3 protein is CAWGGTGDTNYGYTF. The CDR3 DNA reads as TGTGCCTGGGGGGGTACAGGGGACACTAACTATGGCTACACCTTC.

The chain links TRBV15 to TRBJ2-1, with 7 bases that match TRBD1. In germline, CDR1 is LNHNV, CDR2 YYDKDF (reference sequence). V lost 8 bases, J lost 10 bases, and 14 bases stayed unmatched. The CDR3 loop spans 14 amino acids. In DNA form, the CDR3 reads TGTGCCACCGCAGCGGCAGGGGGATTGTGGGAGCAGTTCTTC. Protein sequence: CATAAAGGLWEQFF.

The genes are TRBV30 and TRBJ1-1; D remains unclear. V gave up 0 bases and J gave up 6 bases, with 8 bases separating them. Germline values: CDR1 GTSNPN, CDR2 SVGIG (reference sequence). The CDR3 is 12 residues long. The CDR3 reads CAWSVPWPEAFF. CDR3 DNA: TGTGCCTGGAGTGTTCCGTGGCCTGAAGCTTTCTTT.

This rearrangement joins TRBV4-1 to TRBJ2-7, with 7 bases identical to TRBD1. The V segment lost 0 bases and the J segment 3 bases; nucleotides outside the gene matches: 2. CDR1 and CDR2 from the germline V gene are MGHRA and YSYEKL. The CDR3 runs to 14 residues. CDR3 coding DNA: TGCGCCAGCAGCCAAGACAGGGGGTTCTACGAGCAGTACTTC. This gives the protein CASSQDRGFYEQYF.